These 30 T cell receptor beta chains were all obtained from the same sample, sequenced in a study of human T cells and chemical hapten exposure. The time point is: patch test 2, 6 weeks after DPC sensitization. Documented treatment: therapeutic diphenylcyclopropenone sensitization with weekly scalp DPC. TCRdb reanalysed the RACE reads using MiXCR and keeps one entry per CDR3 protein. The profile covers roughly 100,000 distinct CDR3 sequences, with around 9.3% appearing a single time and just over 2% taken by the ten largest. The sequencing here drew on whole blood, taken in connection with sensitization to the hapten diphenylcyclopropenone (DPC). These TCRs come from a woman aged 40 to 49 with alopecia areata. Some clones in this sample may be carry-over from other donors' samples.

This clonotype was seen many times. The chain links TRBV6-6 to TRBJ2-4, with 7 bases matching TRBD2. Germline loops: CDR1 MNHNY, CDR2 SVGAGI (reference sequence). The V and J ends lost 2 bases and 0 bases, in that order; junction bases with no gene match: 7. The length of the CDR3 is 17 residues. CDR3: CASSYGAGGGAKNIQYF. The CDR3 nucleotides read TGTGCCAGCAGTTACGGCGCAGGCGGGGGAGCCAAAAACATTCAGTACTTC.

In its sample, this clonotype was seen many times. The CDR3 sequence is CASSQRTGSRRTGELFF. In DNA form, the CDR3 reads TGTGCCAGCTCCCAAAGGACAGGGAGTAGGCGCACCGGGGAGCTGTTTTTT. The chain uses TRBV18 and TRBJ2-2; 8 bases are a match to TRBD1. Per germline, CDR1 KGHSH and CDR2 LQKENI. This CDR3 comprises 17 residues. Losses at the gene ends were 6 bases for V and 4 bases for J; bases not matched to a gene: 13. Supplemented by reference TRBV18 and TRBJ2-2, the full variable domain reads NAGVMQNPRHLVRRRGQEARLRCSPMKGHSHVYWYRQLPEEGLKFMVYLQKENIIDESGMPKERFSAEFPKEGPSILRIQQVVRGDSAAYFCASSQRTGSRRTGELFFGEGSRLTVL.

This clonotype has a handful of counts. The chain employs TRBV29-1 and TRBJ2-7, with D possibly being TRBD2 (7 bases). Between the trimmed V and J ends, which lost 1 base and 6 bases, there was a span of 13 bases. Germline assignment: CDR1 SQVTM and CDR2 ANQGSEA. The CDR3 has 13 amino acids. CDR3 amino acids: CSVEGTGGREQYF. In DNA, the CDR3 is TGCAGCGTTGAAGGGACGGGGGGCCGCGAGCAGTACTTC.

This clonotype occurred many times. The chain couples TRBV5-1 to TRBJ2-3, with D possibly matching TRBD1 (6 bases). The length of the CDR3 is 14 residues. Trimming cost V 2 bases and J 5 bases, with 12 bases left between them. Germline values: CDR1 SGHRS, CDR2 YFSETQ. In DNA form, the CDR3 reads TGCGCCAGCAGCTTTGGACAGCCAGGAGATACGCAGTATTTT. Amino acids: CASSFGQPGDTQYF. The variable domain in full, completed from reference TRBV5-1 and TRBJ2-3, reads KAGVTQTPRYLIKTRGQQVTLSCSPISGHRSVSWYQQTPGQGLQFLFEYFSETQRNKGNFPGRFSGRQFSNSRSEMNVSTLELGDSALYLCASSFGQPGDTQYFGPGTRLTVL.

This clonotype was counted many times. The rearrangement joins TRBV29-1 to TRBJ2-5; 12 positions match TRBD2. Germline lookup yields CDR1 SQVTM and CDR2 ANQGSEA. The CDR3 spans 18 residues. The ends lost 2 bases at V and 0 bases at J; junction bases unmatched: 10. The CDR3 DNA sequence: TGCAGCGTTGAAACTCTCGGGACTAGCGGGTTTAACCAAGAGACCCAGTACTTC. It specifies CSVETLGTSGFNQETQYF.

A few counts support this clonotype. CDR3 nucleotides: TGTGCCAGCAGACCGGGACAGTCGAAGCCGATGAACACTGAAGCTTTCTTT. This gives the protein CASRPGQSKPMNTEAFF. This chain links TRBV6-2 or TRBV6-3 with TRBJ1-1; 7 bases are shared with TRBD1. The CDR3 spans 17 residues. The ends lost 6 bases at V and 0 bases at J; junction bases unmatched: 13. Per the germline V gene, CDR1 is MNHEY and CDR2 is SVGEGT.

The CDR3 nucleotides read TGTGCCAGCAGTTTGACCTGGAAGGACACGGACTACGAGCAGTACTTC. This gives the protein CASSLTWKDTDYEQYF. The V gene is TRBV28, the J gene TRBJ2-7, with D perhaps matching TRBD1 (5 bases). CDR1 MDHEN and CDR2 SYDVKM come from the germline V gene. The CDR3 covers 16 residues. V was shortened by 3 bases and J by 3 bases, with 18 bases between the two germline ends.

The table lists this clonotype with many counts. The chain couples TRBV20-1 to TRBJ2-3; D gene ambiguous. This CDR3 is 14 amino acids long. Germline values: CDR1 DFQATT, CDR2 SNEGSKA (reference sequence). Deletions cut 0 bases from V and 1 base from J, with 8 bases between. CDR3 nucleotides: TGCAGTGCTAGAGATATACGCCGCACAGATACGCAGTATTTT. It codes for CSARDIRRTDTQYF.

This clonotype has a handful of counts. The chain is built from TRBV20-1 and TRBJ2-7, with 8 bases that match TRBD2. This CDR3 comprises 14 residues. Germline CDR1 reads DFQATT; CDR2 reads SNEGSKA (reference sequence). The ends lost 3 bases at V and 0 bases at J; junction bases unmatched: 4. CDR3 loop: CSASSSGSSYEQYF. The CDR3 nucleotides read TGCAGTGCTAGTTCAAGCGGGAGCTCCTACGAGCAGTACTTC.

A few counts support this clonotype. CDR3 coding DNA: TGTGCCAGCAGCGTAGGGTCGGATACGCAGTATTTT. Encoded protein: CASSVGSDTQYF. The chain couples TRBV9 to TRBJ2-3; D ambiguous. The CDR3 loop spans 12 amino acids. V lost 0 bases and J 6 bases, leaving 5 bases between the germline ends. CDR1 and CDR2 from the germline V gene are SGDLS and YYNGEE.

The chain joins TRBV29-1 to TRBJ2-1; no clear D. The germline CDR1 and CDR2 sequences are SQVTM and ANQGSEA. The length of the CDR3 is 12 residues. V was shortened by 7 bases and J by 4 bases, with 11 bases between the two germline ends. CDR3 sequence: CSADGLYNEQFF. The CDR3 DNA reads TGCAGCGCCGACGGGCTATACAATGAGCAGTTCTTC.

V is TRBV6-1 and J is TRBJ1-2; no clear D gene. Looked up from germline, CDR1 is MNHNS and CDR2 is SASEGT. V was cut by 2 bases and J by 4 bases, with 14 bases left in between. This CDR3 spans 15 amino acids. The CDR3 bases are TGTGCCAGCAGTGAACCCCAAAGAGATATCTATGGCTACACCTTC. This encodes CASSEPQRDIYGYTF.

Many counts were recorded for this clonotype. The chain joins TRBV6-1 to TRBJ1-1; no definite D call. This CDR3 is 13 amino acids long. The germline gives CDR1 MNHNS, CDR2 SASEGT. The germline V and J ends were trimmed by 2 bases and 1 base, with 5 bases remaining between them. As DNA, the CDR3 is TGTGCCAGCAGTGAATCCAGGAACACTGAAGCTTTCTTT. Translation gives CASSESRNTEAFF.

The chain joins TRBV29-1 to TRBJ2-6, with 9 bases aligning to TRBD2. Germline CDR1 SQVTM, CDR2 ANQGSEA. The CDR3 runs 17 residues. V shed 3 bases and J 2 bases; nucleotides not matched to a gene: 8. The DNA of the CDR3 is TGCAGCGTTGAGCGTTTAGCGGGAGCGGCTGGGGCCAACGTCCTGACTTTC. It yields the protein CSVERLAGAAGANVLTF.

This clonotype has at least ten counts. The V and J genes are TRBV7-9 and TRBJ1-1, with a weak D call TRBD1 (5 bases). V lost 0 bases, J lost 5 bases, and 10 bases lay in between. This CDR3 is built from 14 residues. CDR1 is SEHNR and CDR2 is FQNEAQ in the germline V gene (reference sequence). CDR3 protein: CASSLASGQTEAFF. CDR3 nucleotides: TGTGCCAGCAGCTTAGCGTCCGGACAAACTGAAGCTTTCTTT. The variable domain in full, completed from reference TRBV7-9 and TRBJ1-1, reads DTGVSQNPRHKITKRGQNVTFRCDPISEHNRLYWYRQTLGQGPEFLTYFQNEAQLEKSRLLSDRFSAERPKGSFSTLEIQRTEQGDSAMYLCASSLASGQTEAFFGQGTRLTVV.

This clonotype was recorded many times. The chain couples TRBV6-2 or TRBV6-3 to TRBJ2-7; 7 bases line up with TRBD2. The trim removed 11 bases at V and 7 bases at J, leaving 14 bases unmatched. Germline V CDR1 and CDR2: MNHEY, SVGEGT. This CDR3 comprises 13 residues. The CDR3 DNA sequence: TGTGCCGGTAGGAGACGGGGGGTTTTGGAGCAGTACTTC. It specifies CAGRRRGVLEQYF.

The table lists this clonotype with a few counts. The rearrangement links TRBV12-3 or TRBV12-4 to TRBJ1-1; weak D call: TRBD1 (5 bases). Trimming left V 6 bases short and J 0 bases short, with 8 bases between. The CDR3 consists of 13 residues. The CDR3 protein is CASRGPMNTEAFF. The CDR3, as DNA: TGTGCCAGCAGGGGACCTATGAACACTGAAGCTTTCTTT.

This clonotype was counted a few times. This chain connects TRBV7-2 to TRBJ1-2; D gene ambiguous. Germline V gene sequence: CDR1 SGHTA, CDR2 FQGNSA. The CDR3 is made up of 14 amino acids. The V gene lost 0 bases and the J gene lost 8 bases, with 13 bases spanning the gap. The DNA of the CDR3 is TGTGCCAGCAGCTTAGCTAGTCCTGGAGGCGGCTACACCTTC. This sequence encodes CASSLASPGGGYTF.

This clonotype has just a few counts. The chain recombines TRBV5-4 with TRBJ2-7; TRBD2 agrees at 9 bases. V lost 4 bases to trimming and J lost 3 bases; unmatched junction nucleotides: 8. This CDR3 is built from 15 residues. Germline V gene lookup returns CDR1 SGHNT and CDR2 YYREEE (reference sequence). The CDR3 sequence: CASSQGGLANYEQYF. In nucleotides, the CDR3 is TGTGCCAGCAGCCAGGGGGGACTAGCCAACTACGAGCAGTACTTC.

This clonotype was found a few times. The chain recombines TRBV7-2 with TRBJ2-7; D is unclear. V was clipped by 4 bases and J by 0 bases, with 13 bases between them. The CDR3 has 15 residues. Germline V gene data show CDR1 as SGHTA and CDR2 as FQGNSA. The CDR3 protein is CASSSRAGSSYEQYF. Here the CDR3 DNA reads TGTGCCAGCAGCTCCCGTGCTGGCAGCTCCTACGAGCAGTACTTC.

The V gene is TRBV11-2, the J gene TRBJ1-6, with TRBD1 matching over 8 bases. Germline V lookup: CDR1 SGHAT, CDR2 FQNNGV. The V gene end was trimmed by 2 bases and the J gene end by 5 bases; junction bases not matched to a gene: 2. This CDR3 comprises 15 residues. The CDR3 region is CASSLPGGNNSPLHF. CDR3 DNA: TGTGCCAGCAGCTTACCAGGGGGCAATAATTCACCCCTCCACTTT.

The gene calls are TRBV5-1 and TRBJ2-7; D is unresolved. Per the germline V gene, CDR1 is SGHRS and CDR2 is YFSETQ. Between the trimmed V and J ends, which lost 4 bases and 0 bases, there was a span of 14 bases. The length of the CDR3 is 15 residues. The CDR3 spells CASSPGGTNSYEQYF. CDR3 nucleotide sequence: TGCGCCAGCAGCCCTGGTGGCACCAACTCCTACGAGCAGTACTTC.

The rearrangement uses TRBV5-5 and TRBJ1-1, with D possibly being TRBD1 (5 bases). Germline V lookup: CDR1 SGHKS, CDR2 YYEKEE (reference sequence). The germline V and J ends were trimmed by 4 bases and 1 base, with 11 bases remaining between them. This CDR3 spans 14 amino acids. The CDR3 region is CASSRDAGNTEAFF. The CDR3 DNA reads TGTGCCAGCAGCCGGGACGCAGGGAACACTGAAGCTTTCTTT.

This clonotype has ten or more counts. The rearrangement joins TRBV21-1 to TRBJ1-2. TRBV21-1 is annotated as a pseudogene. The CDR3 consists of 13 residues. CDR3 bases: TGTGCCAGCAGCCAACATCGGGGAGTGGGCTACACCTTC. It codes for CASSQHRGVGYTF.

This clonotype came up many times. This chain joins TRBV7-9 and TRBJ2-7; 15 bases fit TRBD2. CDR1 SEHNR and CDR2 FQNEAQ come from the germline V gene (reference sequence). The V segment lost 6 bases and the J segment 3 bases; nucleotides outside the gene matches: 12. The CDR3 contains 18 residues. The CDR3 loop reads CASSSPWTSGRANYEQYF. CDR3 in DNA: TGTGCCAGCAGTTCACCGTGGACTAGCGGGAGGGCCAACTACGAGCAGTACTTC.

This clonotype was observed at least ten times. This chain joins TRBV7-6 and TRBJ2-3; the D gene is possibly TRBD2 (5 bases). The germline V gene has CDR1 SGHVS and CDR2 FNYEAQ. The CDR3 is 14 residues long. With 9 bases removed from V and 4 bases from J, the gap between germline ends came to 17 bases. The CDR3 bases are TGTGCCAGGATGGCGACACTAGTCCCAGATACGCAGTATTTT. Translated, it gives CARMATLVPDTQYF.

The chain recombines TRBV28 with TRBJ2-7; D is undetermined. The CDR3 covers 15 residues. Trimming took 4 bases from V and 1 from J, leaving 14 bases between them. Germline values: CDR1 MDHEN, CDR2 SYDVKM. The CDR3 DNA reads TGTGCCAGCAGTTCGGAGTTATATTCGTCCTACGAGCAGTACTTC. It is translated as CASSSELYSSYEQYF.

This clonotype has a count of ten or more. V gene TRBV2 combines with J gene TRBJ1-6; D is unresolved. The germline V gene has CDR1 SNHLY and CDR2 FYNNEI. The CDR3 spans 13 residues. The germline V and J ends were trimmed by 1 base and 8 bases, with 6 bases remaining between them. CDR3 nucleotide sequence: TGTGCCAGCAGTGAAGACGGATATTCACCCCTCCACTTT. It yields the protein CASSEDGYSPLHF.

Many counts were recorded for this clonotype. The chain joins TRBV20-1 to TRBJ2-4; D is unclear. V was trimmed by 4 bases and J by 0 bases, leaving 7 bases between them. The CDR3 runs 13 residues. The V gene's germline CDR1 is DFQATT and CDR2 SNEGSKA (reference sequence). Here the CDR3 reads CSATVEAKNIQYF. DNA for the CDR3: TGCAGTGCTACAGTGGAAGCCAAAAACATTCAGTACTTC.

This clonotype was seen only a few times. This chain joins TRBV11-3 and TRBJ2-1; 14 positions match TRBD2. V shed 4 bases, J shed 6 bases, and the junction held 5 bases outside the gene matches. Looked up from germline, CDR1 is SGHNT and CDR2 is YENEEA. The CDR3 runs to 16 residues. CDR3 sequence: CASSWTGTSGSNEQFF. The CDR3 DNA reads TGTGCCAGCAGCTGGACCGGGACTAGCGGGAGCAATGAGCAGTTCTTC.